This T cell receptor (beta chain) was identified in a study of shared clonotypes between healthy human individuals. V dropped 0 bases and J dropped 7 bases, with 18 bases sitting between them. The CDR3 is 16 residues long. The germline gives CDR1 MGHRA, CDR2 YSYEKL. Study conclusions and caveats: Generation probability values for non-shared clonotypes were lower than those for clonotypes shared by all four donors. In the sorted subsets, rarefaction showed sequencing was incomplete despite large depth.

Healthy HIV-negative adults without recent acute infections or vaccinations served as donors. Worth noting for this clone: No antigen is known for it.

TCRdb keeps only in-frame clones here, not all; method: immunoSEQ multiplex PCR. Here the sample spans around 2.3 million clones, approximately 96% being singletons. The V gene is TRBV4-1, the J gene TRBJ1-2; D possibly corresponds to TRBD1 (5 bases). The specimen sequenced was naive CD4+ T cells sorted from blood. Subset indicated: CD45RA+ positively selected. This clonotype originated in a man between 18 and 29 years old in good health. CDR3 nucleotide sequence: TGCGCCAGCAGCCAAGATGTGCCAGGGAAGGCGGGTGGCTACACCTTC. Translated: CASSQDVPGKAGGYTF.